This TCR beta chain comes out of a study of identical twins. General study results and limits: Models underestimated how often monozygotic twins shared out-of-frame TCR alpha. With abundant cord blood beta clonotypes, insertions were fewer; memory repertoires showed no such pattern.

Unique molecular identifiers were in the cDNA, with template-switch universal primer binding. TCRdb re-called the 5' RACE reads with MiXCR, one entry per CDR3 protein. The table shows about 530,000 distinct CDR3 sequences, with 13% to 15% occurring only once. About this clonotype itself: Its antigen is still unknown.

These data were also filed under a second study, of yellow fever vaccine responses in identical twins.

What was sequenced was CD4+ T cells sorted from blood. The receptor was derived from a woman aged 18-29 years in good health.

The CDR3 sequence: CASSPGTEGNTIYF. The CDR3 DNA reads as TGTGCCAGCTCACCCGGGACAGAAGGAAACACCATATATTTT. The chain is built from TRBV18 and TRBJ1-3; the match to TRBD1 covers 7 bases. J was trimmed by 4 bases and V by 3 bases; bases with no gene match: 3. The CDR3 consists of 14 residues. Germline assignment: CDR1 KGHSH and CDR2 LQKENI. The full variable domain, with the rest looked up from reference TRBV18 and TRBJ1-3, is NAGVMQNPRHLVRRRGQEARLRCSPMKGHSHVYWYRQLPEEGLKFMVYLQKENIIDESGMPKERFSAEFPKEGPSILRIQQVVRGDSAAYFCASSPGTEGNTIYFGEGSWLTVV.